The sequence of this TCR beta chain was determined in a study of T cells in Graves' hyperthyroidism and ophthalmopathy (dated by TCRdb to the late 2010s). Concerning the study at large: Peripheral blood samples were taken at initial diagnosis, before any treatment was given. A discovery cohort of roughly 96 patients, approximately 44 with Graves' ophthalmopathy and more than 55 with stable Graves' hyperthyroidism, was used to find distinguishing TCR V-J signatures. Prospective prediction of ophthalmopathy was tested in an independent validation cohort consisting of 18 hyperthyroidism patients and around 16 patients who later progressed to ophthalmopathy. The 90 or so discovery patients were randomly split 7:3 into training and test sets. In addition, the study compared T-cell repertoires in thyroid tissue and in blood from a handful of Graves' hyperthyroidism patients. Following sampling, methimazole starting at 30 mg daily was given to hyperthyroidism patients, and high-dose intravenous methylprednisolone was given to ophthalmopathy patients. The paper reports TCR Vbeta CDR3 sequencing of 140 or so peripheral blood samples: approximately 41 ophthalmopathy, about 75 hyperthyroidism and 17 progressor patients.

Via the germline V gene (reference sequence), CDR1 is LNHDA and CDR2 SQIVND. Taken from cysteine to phenylalanine, the CDR3 has 17 residues. Only the CDR3 DNA stays, 51 bases, in frame from base 1. Here V drops 3 bases and J drops 0 bases, and the junction holds 6 bases not matched to any gene. On this clonotype: There is no known antigen for this receptor. No quality values exist for individual bases; no much larger clone is one base distant.

Hyperthyroidism patients were newly diagnosed, had a disease duration of under 2 months, and were aged 18 to 65 years. Any patient with an uncontrolled infection, another autoimmune disease, pregnancy or lactation was excluded. Clinical symptoms, serum thyroxine and TRAb, thyroid ultrasound, and orbital computed tomography formed the basis for the diagnoses. For progressor patients, blood was drawn at the first diagnosis of hyperthyroidism, before any ophthalmopathy symptoms had appeared. PBMCs were separated from roughly 10 ml of fresh peripheral blood using Ficoll-Paque density gradient centrifugation. Progressor patients were first diagnosed with Graves' hyperthyroidism and then developed ophthalmopathy during follow-up. Total RNA was extracted with Trizol reagent, and quality was checked on an Agilent 2100 Bioanalyzer. Beyond this particular receptor, the publication reports: In validation, progression to ophthalmopathy was predicted by the model with nearly 71% sensitivity and around 76% specificity, a median of approximately 7.1 months before onset. Sample size was not statistically predetermined, and investigators were not blinded to group allocation. Ophthalmopathy was separated from stable hyperthyroidism by a 13 V-J signature model, with about 86% sensitivity and approximately 81% specificity obtained in cross-validation and 80%/75% obtained in testing. Most expanded thyroid clonotypes (frequency above 0.001) were also detected in blood, a finding suggesting that blood repertoires may reflect thyroid immune responses.

The TCR beta CDR3 regions were amplified from RNA transcripts. The TCR CDR3 was subjected to a first round of RT-PCR using the HTBI primer set and the Qiagen OneStep RT-PCR kit. A second multiplex PCR round built the libraries, followed by size selection and purification. Sequencing of the libraries was done on an Illumina HiSeq2000 using paired-end 100 bp reads. The authors processed their data as follows. SOAPnuke was used to process the raw data, throwing out any read that contained adapters or uncalled bases, had a mean Phred below 15, or lacked an exact constant-primer or identifier match. COPE v1.2.5 was used to merge high-quality paired reads, and clonotypes were defined as unique nucleotide sequences. Clonotypes were aligned to IMGT TRBV, TRBD and TRBJ reference segments using MiTCR v1.1. The analysis included only V-J combinations with a frequency above 0.0001, which together covered around 99% of the repertoires. The TCS score was defined as the ratio of F50 (clonal expansion) to E x V (chaos), calculated using BLOSUM62-based TCRdist between CDR3 peptides within each V-J. Welch's t-statistics and random forest reduced roughly 500 V-J features to around 14, which were used in a naive Bayes classifier (R e1071). TCRdb reanalyzed the raw reads on its own, using fastp at Q25 for trimming and MiXCR for clone calling, and kept in-frame beta chains. Each entry merges the rows of one CDR3 protein and shows their most common DNA and genes. The V and J calls reflect TCRdb's pipeline rather than the authors' work. This sample has under 350,000 distinct CDR3 sequences in its table, and less than 30% of those were observed once. The top ten clones comprise around 30% of the sample.

This TCR was recovered from a man aged 35 to 55 with Graves' hyperthyroidism that later progressed to Graves' ophthalmopathy. The specimen was blood. The rearranged chain carries TRBV19 and TRBJ1-5; 9 bases in the junction line up with TRBD1. The DNA sequence is as follows: TGTGCCAGTAGTATTGGGACAGGGAAGTTTAGCAATCAGCCCCAGCATTTT. It translates as CASSIGTGKFSNQPQHF.